This is a list of T cell receptor beta chains from one sample in a study of blood T cell repertoires in COVID-19. Sequencing was performed with immunoSEQ multiplex PCR; in TCRdb, only in-frame clones are kept and a portion is missing. Of approximately 290,000 clones listed, roughly 84% are singletons. The sequencing sample was made of peripheral blood. The receptors stem from a person aged 70 to 85 with COVID-19, enrolled during active disease. CDR3s include the opening cysteine and the closing phenylalanine or tryptophan. The D gene is left open where the match is weak. Size values are once, few and many counts, or a class for expanded clones, and some rows have none.

TRBV2	TRBJ1-5	-	-	CASSATRDQPQHF	TGTGCCAGCAGCGCCACCAGGGATCAGCCCCAGCATTTT
TRBV7-9	TRBJ1-2	-	-	CASSLAGAPGYTF	TGTGCCAGCAGCTTAGCAGGGGCGCCTGGCTACACCTTC
TRBV10-3	TRBJ2-1	-	TRBD2	CAISESTSGRSGEQFF	TGTGCCATCAGTGAGTCGACTAGCGGGAGGTCGGGTGAGCAGTTCTTC
TRBV28	TRBJ1-5	many	-	CASSFQAESWYQPQHF	TGTGCCAGCAGTTTTCAGGCAGAGTCATGGTATCAGCCCCAGCATTTT
TRBV13	TRBJ2-7	-	TRBD2	CASSASAGGDEQYF	TGTGCCAGCAGCGCCTCAGCGGGGGGGGACGAGCAGTACTTC
TRBV6-2/TRBV6-3	TRBJ1-4	-	-	CASSYESGGPPNEKLFF	TGTGCCAGCAGTTACGAGTCTGGAGGTCCTCCCAATGAAAAACTGTTTTTT
TRBV30	TRBJ1-5	-	-	CAWKGQGNGPQHF	TGTGCCTGGAAGGGCCAGGGCAATGGGCCCCAGCATTTT
TRBV5-5	TRBJ2-3	-	-	CASRPVRERSTDTQYF	TGTGCCAGCAGGCCGGTCCGGGAACGATCCACAGATACGCAGTATTTT
TRBV19	TRBJ2-4	few	-	CASSIDPLQDIAPSTAKNIQYF	TGTGCCAGTAGTATAGACCCCTTGCAGGACATTGCCCCATCCACAGCCAAAAACATTCAGTACTTC
TRBV7-2	TRBJ2-6	-	TRBD1	CASSLAVPGQVSSGANVLTF	TGTGCCAGCAGCTTAGCGGTTCCGGGACAGGTTTCCTCTGGGGCCAACGTCCTGACTTTC
TRBV10-3	TRBJ2-1	-	TRBD2	CAIRTGLAGVTNEQFF	TGTGCCATCAGAACCGGACTAGCGGGAGTAACTAATGAGCAGTTCTTC
TRBV6-5	TRBJ2-7	-	TRBD2	CASSWEAGGPYEQYF	TGTGCCAGCAGTTGGGAAGCGGGAGGGCCCTACGAGCAGTACTTC
TRBV30	TRBJ1-1	few	TRBD1	CAWRGSTGGNTEAFF	TGTGCCTGGAGAGGTTCGACAGGGGGAAACACTGAAGCTTTCTTT
TRBV27	TRBJ2-5	-	TRBD2	CASRIQGAGGPETQYF	TGTGCCAGCAGGATACAAGGAGCGGGAGGGCCAGAGACCCAGTACTTC
TRBV30	TRBJ2-2	-	-	CAWVPTGGELFF	TGTGCCTGGGTCCCCACGGGGGGGGAGCTGTTTTTT
TRBV4-1	TRBJ1-2	-	-	CASSQGGANYGYTF	TGCGCCAGCAGCCAAGGCGGAGCTAACTATGGCTACACCTTC
TRBV28	TRBJ1-2	-	TRBD1	CASRLTWGTGNYGYTF	TGTGCCAGCAGACTCACATGGGGGACAGGGAACTATGGCTACACCTTC
TRBV11-3	TRBJ2-5	few	-	CASSSRDTLTQYF	TGTGCCAGCAGCTCCCGGGACACCTTGACCCAGTACTTC
TRBV19	TRBJ2-7	-	TRBD2	CASSRLAGVTSEQYF	TGTGCCAGTAGTCGGCTAGCGGGAGTAACGAGCGAGCAGTACTTC